The sequence of this T cell receptor beta chain was determined in a study of blood T cell repertoires in COVID-19. Overall study: T cells, B-cell-depleted T cells, or PBMCs supplied cDNA or gDNA.

Seattle participants joined during active infection and were tracked over time. The CDR3 consists of 17 residues. In the original workflow: Amplified reference gene primers provided the basis for estimating nucleated cell counts. The table came from immunoSEQ multiplex PCR; TCRdb's copy has only in-frame clones and leaves some out. That table supplies the V and J calls and clone size; D and trimming were determined from the DNA. Of 46,000 or so clones listed, 75% to 90% are singletons. The receptor comes from a woman older than 75 with COVID-19, enrolled during active disease. This chain uses TRBV21-1 with TRBJ1-2; TRBD1, the D gene given by the table, was not confirmed from the DNA. TRBV21-1 constitutes a pseudogene. The sequencing input was peripheral blood. In nucleotides, the CDR3 is TGTGCCAGCAGCCACCTCAGTCCGGGACAGACGCTTGATGGCTACACCTTC. Translating it yields CASSHLSPGQTLDGYTF.